Following are 27 T cell receptor beta chains from one sample sequenced in a study of blood T cells in healthy people across ages. A J-beta primer mix and a sample-barcoded 5' primer were used in a second PCR of about 6 to 12 cycles. One entry per CDR3 protein results from TCRdb running MiXCR on the 5' RACE reads. The sample records about 1.1 million distinct CDR3 sequences, around two fifths being singletons. Sequencing was performed on blood. The source is a man aged 18 to 29 in good health.

This clonotype was detected ten times or more. The chain couples TRBV6-7 to TRBJ1-1; D is ambiguous. TRBV6-7 is an ORF; its function is uncertain. Trimming pared 7 bases from V and 7 bases from J, leaving 22 bases between. This CDR3 has 15 amino acids. The CDR3 DNA reads as TGTGCCAGCAAAAATTCGAACGGGAAAGGAGATGAAGCTTTCTTT. Its protein is CASKNSNGKGDEAFF.

This clonotype was observed a few times. The chain carries TRBV4-2 and TRBJ2-1, with TRBD2 matching over 12 bases. CDR3 size: 18 residues. The germline V gene encodes CDR1 LGHNA and CDR2 YNFKEQ. V dropped 0 bases and J dropped 4; count of bases not matched to a gene: 7. The CDR3 sequence is CASSQDFVGLAGYNEQFF. The CDR3 DNA reads TGTGCCAGCAGCCAAGATTTTGTAGGACTAGCGGGGTACAATGAGCAGTTCTTC.

The chain is built from TRBV6-2 or TRBV6-3 and TRBJ2-3, with 7 bases that match TRBD1. CDR1 is MNHEY and CDR2 is SVGEGT in the germline V gene. With V trimmed by 6 bases and J by 9 bases, 15 bases remained unmatched. This CDR3 is 15 amino acids long. The CDR3 region has the DNA TGTGCCAGCAGGCCCACAGGGGCCGGGTTGGTGACGCAGTATTTT. Encoded protein: CASRPTGAGLVTQYF.

This clonotype was observed a few times. The genes are TRBV3-1 and TRBJ1-1; D is ambiguous. Germline CDR1 is LGHDT and CDR2 is YNNKEL (reference sequence). V lost 0 bases and J lost 6, with 17 bases in between. The CDR3 contains 16 residues. The CDR3, as DNA: TGTGCCAGCAGCCAAGAAAGAGTGGGTGGATACGCTGAAGCTTTCTTT. It yields the protein CASSQERVGGYAEAFF.

A few counts support this clonotype. The chain is built from TRBV20-1 and TRBJ2-3; 7 bases agree with TRBD2. The CDR3 runs to 15 residues. Germline V lookup: CDR1 DFQATT, CDR2 SNEGSKA (reference sequence). With V trimmed by 0 bases and J by 7 bases, 10 bases remained unmatched. Here the CDR3 reads CSARERAGSGYTQYF. CDR3 coding DNA: TGCAGTGCTAGAGAGCGAGCGGGGTCAGGGTATACGCAGTATTTT.

This clonotype was seen a few times. V usage is TRBV3-1 and J usage is TRBJ1-5; D not certain. Germline V gene data show CDR1 as LGHDT and CDR2 as YNNKEL (reference sequence). With 0 bases removed from V and 4 bases from J, the gap between germline ends came to 10 bases. CDR3 length equals 15 residues. CDR3 sequence (DNA): TGTGCCAGCAGCCAAGATATGTACCAGAATCAGCCCCAGCATTTT. Residues: CASSQDMYQNQPQHF.

This clonotype was seen a few times. The rearrangement joins TRBV4-3 to TRBJ2-1; D is unresolved. Trimming removed 2 bases at V and 9 bases at J, with 11 bases between. CDR1 LGHNA and CDR2 YSLEER come from the germline V gene. The length of the CDR3 is 13 residues. The CDR3 sequence: CASSQLSQREQFF. The DNA of the CDR3 is TGCGCCAGCAGCCAACTTAGCCAACGTGAGCAGTTCTTC.

This clonotype appeared many times. This chain joins TRBV7-2 and TRBJ1-4, with D possibly TRBD1 on 5 matching bases. There are 16 residues in the CDR3. The V gene's germline CDR1 is SGHTA and CDR2 FQGNSA. Trimming took off 6 bases at V and 7 bases at J, with 21 bases between the two ends. The CDR3 here is CASSPTKGYQSEKLFF. The CDR3 DNA follows: TGTGCCAGCAGTCCAACGAAGGGGTATCAGAGTGAAAAACTGTTTTTT.

This CDR3 reads CASRSRDAGNTIYF. The CDR3 DNA reads as TGTGCCAGCAGATCAAGGGACGCTGGAAACACCATATATTTT. V and J are TRBV27 and TRBJ1-3; tentative D call: TRBD1 (5 bases). V dropped 6 bases and J dropped 2 bases, with 11 bases sitting between them. From germline, CDR1 is MNHEY and CDR2 SMNVEV (reference sequence). The CDR3 is made up of 14 amino acids.

The chain is built from TRBV4-3 and TRBJ1-5, with no clear D. V was shortened by 1 base and J by 0 bases, with 7 bases between the two germline ends. This CDR3 region has 15 residues. Looked up from germline, CDR1 is LGHNA and CDR2 is YSLEER. The CDR3 DNA follows: TGCGCCAGCAGCCAAGGAATACGTAGCAATCAGCCCCAGCATTTT. Translation: CASSQGIRSNQPQHF.

This clonotype was observed a handful of times. V and J are TRBV27 and TRBJ1-6, with D possibly matching TRBD1 (5 bases). CDR1 MNHEY and CDR2 SMNVEV come from the germline V gene (reference sequence). The CDR3 has 13 residues. V was clipped by 9 bases and J by 4 bases, with 10 bases between them. This CDR3 reads CASTRGYNSPLHF. In nucleotides, the CDR3 is TGTGCCAGTACGCGGGGGTATAATTCACCCCTCCACTTT.

This clonotype was observed many times. V is TRBV7-2 and J is TRBJ1-2, with TRBD1 matching over 7 bases. With V trimmed by 5 bases and J by 3 bases, 6 bases remained unmatched. Germline loops: CDR1 SGHTA, CDR2 FQGNSA. This CDR3 has 14 residues. As DNA, the CDR3 is TGTGCCAGCAGCCCCGGGACAGCATACTATGGCTACACCTTC. It specifies CASSPGTAYYGYTF.

The V and J genes are TRBV14 and TRBJ1-1; TRBD1 matches 8 bases. CDR3 length: 11 amino acids. The germline V gene encodes CDR1 SGHDN and CDR2 FVKESK. After removal of 4 bases from V and 11 bases from J, the junction contained 3 bases not matched to a gene. The DNA for the CDR3 is TGTGCCAGCAGCCGGACAGGGCCGGCTTTCTTT. Translated: CASSRTGPAFF.

The rearrangement links TRBV20-1 to TRBJ1-1; TRBD1 is a possible D gene (5 bases). This CDR3 has 12 residues. Germline V gene lookup returns CDR1 DFQATT and CDR2 SNEGSKA (reference sequence). V was cut by 2 bases and J by 6 bases, with 10 bases left in between. Written as DNA, the CDR3 is TGCAGTGCTAGAAGTTCGACAGCTGAAGCTTTCTTT. Its protein is CSARSSTAEAFF.

The chain joins TRBV6-6 to TRBJ2-5; 9 bases align to TRBD1. With the DNA end fitting TRBJ2-7 better, the J assignment may be wrong. Germline CDR1 is MNHNY and CDR2 is SVGAGI (reference sequence). This CDR3 spans 12 amino acids. The DNA of the CDR3 is TGTGCCAGCGGGACAGGGCGAAACGAGCAGTACTTC. Amino acid sequence: CASGTGRNEQYF.

The chain couples TRBV9 to TRBJ2-3; D perhaps matches TRBD1 (5 bases). CDR1 and CDR2 from the germline V gene are SGDLS and YYNGEE. The germline V and J ends were trimmed by 4 bases and 1 base, with 13 bases remaining between them. This CDR3 has 15 residues. As DNA, the CDR3 is TGTGCCAGCAGCCCTACAGGACACGGCACAGATACGCAGTATTTT. It translates to CASSPTGHGTDTQYF.

A few counts support this clonotype. V and J are TRBV4-2 and TRBJ1-4; maybe TRBD1 (5 bases). The CDR3 contains 17 residues. V lost 0 bases and J lost 5, with 16 bases in between. Germline-derived CDR1 and CDR2 are LGHNA and YNFKEQ. Here the CDR3 DNA reads TGTGCCAGCAGCCAAGATAACCGGCAGGGCCTCAATGAAAAACTGTTTTTT. Its translation: CASSQDNRQGLNEKLFF.

V gene TRBV7-9 combines with J gene TRBJ2-1; 9 bases match TRBD2. The trim removed 8 bases at V and 6 bases at J, leaving 8 bases unmatched. The CDR3 has 14 residues. Germline lookup yields CDR1 SEHNR and CDR2 FQNEAQ (reference sequence). CDR3 in amino acids: CASLWLAGPNEQFF. CDR3 sequence (DNA): TGTGCCAGCCTGTGGCTAGCGGGGCCCAATGAGCAGTTCTTC.

This chain links TRBV4-3 with TRBJ2-2; D unresolved. The CDR3 contains 14 residues. CDR1 is LGHNA, CDR2 YSLEER, per germline. Deletions cut 5 bases from V and 5 bases from J, with 12 bases between. CDR3 protein: CASSSHQVTGELFF. In DNA form, the CDR3 reads TGCGCCAGCAGCTCCCACCAGGTTACCGGGGAGCTGTTTTTT.

This clonotype was recorded a few times. The chain employs TRBV20-1 and TRBJ1-2; the match to TRBD1 covers 7 bases. Germline assignment: CDR1 DFQATT and CDR2 SNEGSKA (reference sequence). This CDR3 region has 14 residues. The junction had 15 bases not matched to a gene; V was cut back by 6 bases and J by 8 bases. The CDR3: CSAGQAYLTGGYTF. DNA for the CDR3: TGCAGTGCCGGACAGGCCTATTTGACGGGCGGCTACACCTTC.

This chain joins TRBV7-2 and TRBJ2-1, with 8 bases that match TRBD2. The CDR3 consists of 15 residues. The junction had 9 bases not matched to a gene; V was cut back by 5 bases and J by 6 bases. The germline CDR1 and CDR2 sequences are SGHTA and FQGNSA. CDR3 sequence (DNA): TGTGCCAGCAGCCTGAGCGGGGGATTAGGCAATGAGCAGTTCTTC. Translated, it gives CASSLSGGLGNEQFF. The whole variable domain, remainder taken from reference TRBV7-2 and TRBJ2-1, is GAGVSQSPSNKVTEKGKDVELRCDPISGHTALYWYRQSLGQGLEFLIYFQGNSAPDKSGLPSDRFSAERTGGSVSTLTIQRTQQEDSAVYLCASSLSGGLGNEQFFGPGTRLTVL.

The chain recombines TRBV4-3 with TRBJ2-5; D remains unclear. There are 15 residues in the CDR3. The V end was cut by 1 base, the J end by 4 bases, with 13 bases between. Per germline, CDR1 LGHNA and CDR2 YSLEER. This chain's CDR3 is CASSQGLRERETQYF. CDR3 DNA sequence: TGCGCCAGCAGCCAAGGTCTTAGGGAACGAGAGACCCAGTACTTC.

The rearrangement links TRBV12-3 or TRBV12-4 to TRBJ1-2; tentatively, D is TRBD1 (5 bases). This CDR3 comprises 14 residues. The V and J ends lost 6 bases and 2 bases respectively, with 13 bases between them. In DNA, the CDR3 is TGTGCCAGCAGCGCAGGGTCTTTAAACTATGGCTACACCTTC. This sequence encodes CASSAGSLNYGYTF.

The V and J genes are TRBV18 and TRBJ1-2; 7 bases are shared with TRBD1. V lost 2 bases, J lost 7 bases, and 7 bases stayed unmatched. CDR1 and CDR2 (germline): KGHSH, LQKENI. The CDR3 totals 14 residues. CDR3 protein: CASSPARTGVGYTF. In nucleotides, the CDR3 is TGTGCCAGCTCACCAGCTAGAACAGGGGTTGGCTACACCTTC.

This chain connects TRBV6-2 or TRBV6-3 to TRBJ1-6, with 8 positions matching TRBD1. CDR3 length: 15 residues. J gave up 7 bases and V 1 base, and 3 bases lay outside the gene matches. Germline lookup yields CDR1 MNHEY and CDR2 SVGEGT. CDR3 sequence: CASSYLDRVNSPLHF. The CDR3 DNA follows: TGTGCCAGCAGTTACTTGGACAGGGTAAATTCACCCCTCCACTTT.

This clonotype came up many times. The rearrangement links TRBV4-3 to TRBJ1-2; 7 nucleotides align to TRBD1. Germline V lookup: CDR1 LGHNA, CDR2 YSLEER. With V trimmed by 3 bases and J by 4 bases, 8 bases remained unmatched. CDR3 length equals 15 residues. The CDR3 here is CASSQEMSGGYGYTF. CDR3 DNA sequence: TGCGCCAGCAGCCAGGAAATGTCAGGGGGCTATGGCTACACCTTC.

This clonotype was seen only once. The rearrangement joins TRBV5-5 to TRBJ1-1, with a possible D match to TRBD1 (5 bases). The V and J ends lost 4 bases and 5 bases respectively, with 15 bases between them. The CDR3 extends over 14 amino acids. Germline CDR1 and CDR2: SGHKS and YYEKEE (reference sequence). DNA for the CDR3: TGTGCCAGCAGCCCTGGTCGGGGCCGGACTGAAGCTTTCTTT. Translating gives CASSPGRGRTEAFF.